What follows are 27 T cell receptor beta chains derived from one specimen sequenced in a study of blood T cells in healthy people across ages. Primed by a sample-barcoded 5' primer and a J-beta primer mix, a second PCR proceeded for roughly 6 to 12 cycles. TCRdb itself ran the 5' RACE reads through MiXCR, one entry per CDR3 protein. The table has about 840,000 distinct CDR3 sequences, about 28% seen once. The same data also went into a second study, on T cells of mothers and their children.

The sequenced material came from blood. These receptors all come from a woman aged 40 to 50 in good health.

This clonotype was seen more than once but under ten times. CDR3 bases: TGCCCTTCTTTACAATTGGTGAATTCACCCCTCCACTTT. This codes for CPSLQLVNSPLHF. V is TRBV20-1 and J is TRBJ1-6; no firm D call. Germline CDR1 and CDR2: DFQATT and SNEGSKA (reference sequence). This CDR3 has 13 residues.

The CDR3 DNA reads as TGTGCCAGCAGCTTAAACCTAGCGGGGGGGCCATTCTCCTACAATGAGCAGTTCTTC. Its translation: CASSLNLAGGPFSYNEQFF. The rearrangement links TRBV5-6 to TRBJ2-1, with TRBD2 matching over 12 bases. This CDR3 region has 19 residues. The J segment lost 0 bases and the V segment lost 2 bases, leaving 9 bases of the junction unmatched. The germline gives CDR1 SGHDT, CDR2 YYEEEE.

This clonotype was seen repeatedly, ten times or more. The rearrangement uses TRBV20-1 and TRBJ2-5, with D perhaps TRBD1 or TRBD2 (6 bases each). CDR3 length: 12 residues. The V end was cut by 6 bases, the J end by 5 bases, with 13 bases between. CDR1 and CDR2 from the germline V gene are DFQATT and SNEGSKA (reference sequence). In nucleotides, the CDR3 is TGCAGTGCGCGCACAGGGAGGGAGACCCAGTACTTC. It yields the protein CSARTGRETQYF.

The sample holds a few counts of this clonotype. This rearrangement joins TRBV4-1 to TRBJ2-7, with TRBD1 matching over 7 bases. Trimming took 3 bases from V and 5 from J; bases not matched to a gene: 4. The V gene's germline CDR1 is MGHRA and CDR2 YSYEKL. The CDR3 sequence is 13 residues long. CDR3 in amino acids: CASSQTGNNEQYF. The CDR3 DNA follows: TGCGCCAGCAGCCAGACAGGGAACAACGAGCAGTACTTC.

The chain joins TRBV2 to TRBJ2-3; 9 nucleotides line up with TRBD1. CDR1 and CDR2 from the germline V gene are SNHLY and FYNNEI. The CDR3 contains 15 residues. Trimming took 6 bases from V and 5 from J; bases not matched to a gene: 9. This chain's CDR3 is CASSSWTGAGDTQYF. The CDR3 DNA follows: TGTGCCAGCAGCTCTTGGACAGGGGCGGGAGATACGCAGTATTTT.

This clonotype was counted between two and nine times. This rearrangement joins TRBV7-2 to TRBJ2-3; TRBD2 matches 14 bases. Trimming removed 1 base from V and 2 bases from J; junction bases left unmatched: 11. Germline V gene data show CDR1 as SGHTA and CDR2 as FQGNSA. The CDR3 extends over 20 amino acids. The CDR3 DNA reads as TGTGCCAGCAGCTTAGTCCCCAGGACTAGCGGGGGGCAGTACACAGATACGCAGTATTTT. Its protein product is CASSLVPRTSGGQYTDTQYF.

The chain has TRBV6-5 and TRBJ1-1; D is undetermined. The V end was cut by 7 bases, the J end by 8 bases, with 11 bases between. The CDR3 contains 11 residues. Per the germline V gene, CDR1 is MNHEY and CDR2 is SVGAGI. DNA for the CDR3: TGTGCCAGCACCTTAGGCGCGGAAGCTTTCTTT. It specifies CASTLGAEAFF.

At least ten counts were recorded for this clonotype. The rearrangement joins TRBV24-1 to TRBJ2-3; no definite D call. V was trimmed by 5 bases and J by 4 bases, leaving 3 bases between them. CDR1 is KGHDR and CDR2 is SFDVKD in the germline V gene. CDR3 length equals 11 residues. The CDR3 protein is CATSVSDTQYF. CDR3 bases: TGTGCCACCAGTGTATCAGATACGCAGTATTTT.

Remarks on this clonotype: Just one base apart from a much larger clone, this may be a read error. The rearrangement uses TRBV3-1 and TRBJ2-1; 10 bases match TRBD1. The CDR3 extends over 16 amino acids. Germline values: CDR1 LGHDT, CDR2 YNNKEL (reference sequence). The chain's CDR3 is CASSHTGQGPYNEQVF. Written as DNA, the CDR3 is TGTGCCAGCAGCCATACGGGACAGGGGCCCTACAATGAGCAGGTCTTC.

This clonotype was observed a handful of times. The rearrangement joins TRBV6-1 to TRBJ1-2; D gene uncertain. The V gene lost 6 bases and the J gene lost 4 bases, with 18 bases spanning the gap. The CDR3 totals 15 residues. Germline assignment: CDR1 MNHNS and CDR2 SASEGT. CDR3 sequence: CASRPEQALSYGYTF. DNA of the CDR3: TGTGCCAGCAGGCCGGAACAAGCCCTATCCTATGGCTACACCTTC.

At least ten counts were recorded for this clonotype. The V and J genes are TRBV7-3 and TRBJ2-5; 12 nucleotides line up with TRBD2. V was pared by 4 bases and J by 3 bases, with 0 bases of the junction left unmatched. Per germline, CDR1 SGHTA and CDR2 FQGTGA. The CDR3 consists of 14 residues. Here the CDR3 reads CASSWTSGEETQYF. CDR3 sequence (DNA): TGTGCCAGCAGCTGGACTAGCGGGGAAGAGACCCAGTACTTC.

CDR3 in amino acids: CASRGQTRNYGYTF. In DNA, the CDR3 is TGTGCCAGCAGGGGTCAGACAAGAAACTATGGCTACACCTTC. The chain carries TRBV25-1 and TRBJ1-2; no firm D call. Germline CDR1 is MGHDK and CDR2 is SYGVNS. This CDR3 spans 14 amino acids. V lost 6 bases to trimming and J lost 2 bases, with 13 bases between them.

The chain uses TRBV7-9 and TRBJ1-2; the match to TRBD1 covers 9 bases. In germline, CDR1 is SEHNR, CDR2 FQNEAQ (reference sequence). V was pared by 6 bases and J by 8 bases, with 28 bases of the junction left unmatched. This CDR3 region has 20 residues. The CDR3 region has the DNA TGTGCCAGCAGGACCTCCGGGACAGGGTTTGATTGGGGTGAGGGCGAAGGCTACACCTTC. Protein: CASRTSGTGFDWGEGEGYTF.

This clonotype was counted between two and nine times. V is TRBV29-1 and J is TRBJ1-1; TRBD1 matches 7 bases. The CDR3 consists of 13 residues. V gave up 3 bases and J gave up 4 bases; unmatched junction bases: 5. Germline CDR1 reads SQVTM; CDR2 reads ANQGSEA. The CDR3 region has the DNA TGCAGCGTTGATGGACAGGTCATCACTGAAGCTTTCTTT. Translating gives CSVDGQVITEAFF.

The chain couples TRBV7-6 to TRBJ2-3; 10 bases align to TRBD2. Germline V gives CDR1 SGHVS, CDR2 FNYEAQ. This CDR3 spans 15 amino acids. The junction had 8 bases not matched to a gene; V was cut back by 5 bases and J by 6 bases. CDR3 amino acids: CASSRGDSGGDTQYF. CDR3 bases: TGTGCCAGCAGCCGTGGTGATAGCGGGGGGGATACGCAGTATTTT.

This clonotype was detected only once. The chain is built from TRBV4-3 and TRBJ2-2; D is perhaps TRBD2 (6 bases). This CDR3 has 15 residues. Germline V gives CDR1 LGHNA, CDR2 YSLEER. Trimming pared 1 base from V and 7 bases from J, leaving 13 bases between. In DNA, the CDR3 is TGCGCCAGCAGCCAAGGTGGCGGGGCTAGCGGGGAGCTGTTTTTT. Amino acids: CASSQGGGASGELFF.

The chain recombines TRBV6-5 with TRBJ2-7; 9 positions agree with TRBD1. CDR1 MNHEY and CDR2 SVGAGI come from the germline V gene. V gave up 5 bases and J gave up 5 bases; unmatched junction bases: 7. The CDR3 loop spans 14 amino acids. CDR3 in amino acids: CASSPRDREDEQYF. The DNA of the CDR3 is TGTGCCAGCAGTCCCCGGGACAGGGAGGACGAGCAGTACTTC.

On this clonotype: One end of the junction is discordant with germline, which a read error may explain. V and J are TRBV7-7 and TRBJ1-2; D remains unclear. Germline CDR1 SSHAT, CDR2 FNYEAQ (reference sequence). This CDR3 spans 17 amino acids. The CDR3 spells CASSFGIQKHLNYSYTF. CDR3 sequence (DNA): TGTGCTAGCAGCTTCGGGATACAAAAACACCTTAACTATAGCTACACCTTC.

The chain couples TRBV29-1 to TRBJ1-2, with D unclear. Germline CDR1 is SQVTM and CDR2 is ANQGSEA. This CDR3 contains 12 residues. Trimming pared 4 bases from V and 2 bases from J, leaving 8 bases between. The CDR3 DNA is TGCAGCGTTGTGGCGGACAACTATGGCTACACCTTC. Translation: CSVVADNYGYTF.

The genes are TRBV2 and TRBJ1-5; 9 positions agree with TRBD1. The CDR3 extends over 13 amino acids. After removal of 4 bases from V and 5 bases from J, the junction contained 0 bases not matched to a gene. Looked up from germline, CDR1 is SNHLY and CDR2 is FYNNEI. The CDR3 protein is CASSGQGDQPQHF. The CDR3 bases are TGTGCCAGCAGTGGACAGGGGGATCAGCCCCAGCATTTT.

The gene calls are TRBV19 and TRBJ1-5; tentatively, D is TRBD1 (5 bases). Germline CDR1 reads LNHDA; CDR2 reads SQIVND (reference sequence). V lost 4 bases, J lost 3 bases, and 10 bases lay in between. This CDR3 has 14 amino acids. CDR3 coding DNA: TGTGCCAGTAGTACACCGGGACTCAATCAGCCCCAGCATTTT. Its translation: CASSTPGLNQPQHF.

Note on this clonotype: At one end, the junction sequence differs from germline, possibly due to a read error. J is TRBJ1-2 and V is TRBV5-6; unclear D gene. This CDR3 is 14 amino acids long. Germline CDR1 is SGHDT and CDR2 is YYEEEE. CDR3 protein: CASSRADGFYGHTF. The CDR3 nucleotides read TGTGCCAGCAGCAGAGCGGACGGATTTTATGGCCACACCTTC.

This chain connects TRBV12-3 or TRBV12-4 to TRBJ1-1; 7 bases match TRBD1. This CDR3 is 14 amino acids long. The V gene end was trimmed by 5 bases and the J gene end by 4 bases; junction bases not matched to a gene: 7. The CDR3 DNA reads TGTGCCAGCAGTGTCGCAGGGGGTTTCACTGAAGCTTTCTTT. This translates into CASSVAGGFTEAFF.

This clonotype was observed at least ten times. The chain uses TRBV4-3 and TRBJ2-4; a possible D gene is TRBD1 (5 bases). This CDR3 region has 16 residues. Trimming took 0 bases from V and 0 from J, leaving 9 bases between them. Per germline, CDR1 LGHNA and CDR2 YSLEER. The CDR3 DNA sequence: TGCGCCAGCAGCCAAGAACAGGTCCTAGCCAAAAACATTCAGTACTTC. It encodes CASSQEQVLAKNIQYF.

In the case of this clonotype: At one of its ends the junction is not consistent with the germline gene, which may arise from a read error. V gene TRBV5-1 combines with J gene TRBJ2-7, with a weak D call TRBD2 (5 bases). This CDR3 spans 15 amino acids. Germline values: CDR1 SGHRS, CDR2 YFSETQ. CDR3 nucleotides: TGCACCAGCAGCTTGACGGGCGGGTCCTCCTACGAGCAGTACTTC. Its protein product is CTSSLTGGSSYEQYF.

This clonotype was counted at least ten times. The rearrangement uses TRBV28 and TRBJ2-5, with TRBD1 matching 7 bases. This CDR3 contains 16 residues. Germline loops: CDR1 MDHEN, CDR2 SYDVKM. With V trimmed by 5 bases and J by 4 bases, 13 bases remained unmatched. The CDR3 region has the DNA TGTGCCAGCAGTCCCCGGACGACAGGGCAAGTAGAGACCCAGTACTTC. Residues: CASSPRTTGQVETQYF.

In this sample, this clonotype turned up a few times. CDR3 protein: CASSLTSAGGEKLFF. The CDR3 DNA follows: TGTGCCAGCAGCTTAACTTCGGCGGGCGGTGAAAAACTGTTTTTT. The genes are TRBV7-2 and TRBJ1-4; D uncertain. The CDR3 has 15 amino acids. V was shortened by 2 bases and J by 7 bases, with 14 bases between the two germline ends. Germline CDR1 is SGHTA and CDR2 is FQGNSA.